This is a list of T cell receptor beta chains from one sample in a study of blood T cell repertoires in COVID-19. Here immunoSEQ multiplex PCR was the method, and the copy in TCRdb shows in-frame clones only, minus some. There are some 400,000 clones in the sample; around 90% occur only once, and roughly 3.1% lies in the top ten. The specimen sequenced was peripheral blood. Receptor source: a human donor in a cohort sampled during active COVID-19. The CDR3 runs from the conserved cysteine through the conserved F or W. D genes are given only for firm matches. Not every row has a clone size; where given, it reads once, few, many or a size class.

abundance: .; d_gene: .; v_gene: TRBV10-2; j_gene: TRBJ2-3; CDR3nt: TGCGCCAGCACAGCCGGACTAAGCACAGATACGCAGTATTTT; CDR3aa: CASTAGLSTDTQYF
abundance: .; d_gene: .; v_gene: TRBV7-6; j_gene: TRBJ2-1; CDR3nt: TGTGCCAGCAGCTTAGGTGGGGGGGCCTCCTACAATGAGCAGTTCTTC; CDR3aa: CASSLGGGASYNEQFF
abundance: .; d_gene: TRBD1; v_gene: TRBV5-1; j_gene: TRBJ2-7; CDR3nt: TGCGCCAGCAGCAGCGGACAGGGGGACGGTCCCAGCGAGCAGTACTTC; CDR3aa: CASSSGQGDGPSEQYF
abundance: .; d_gene: .; v_gene: TRBV30; j_gene: TRBJ1-2; CDR3nt: TGTGCCCGAGGACAGCGCAACTTTTATGGCTACACCTTC; CDR3aa: CARGQRNFYGYTF
abundance: .; d_gene: .; v_gene: TRBV7-9; j_gene: TRBJ1-6; CDR3nt: TGTGCCAGCAGCTTTGGCAGGGCCTATAATTCACCCCTCCACTTT; CDR3aa: CASSFGRAYNSPLHF
abundance: .; d_gene: TRBD1; v_gene: TRBV9; j_gene: TRBJ1-2; CDR3nt: TGTGCCAGCAGCGACCCCGCAGCACGGATGGACAGGGGGCTCTATGGCTACACCTTC; CDR3aa: CASSDPAARMDRGLYGYTF
abundance: .; d_gene: TRBD1; v_gene: TRBV11-2; j_gene: TRBJ2-2; CDR3nt: TGTGCCAGCAGCCTGGGACAGGGGGGCCCTTTCACCGGGGAGCTGTTTTTT; CDR3aa: CASSLGQGGPFTGELFF
abundance: .; d_gene: TRBD1; v_gene: TRBV2; j_gene: TRBJ1-2; CDR3nt: TGTGCCAGCAGCCCCGGGACAGGGGGCCCAAGTGGCTACACCTTC; CDR3aa: CASSPGTGGPSGYTF
abundance: .; d_gene: .; v_gene: TRBV20-1; j_gene: TRBJ1-5; CDR3nt: TGCAGTGCTAGTCTCCAGATTAATAGCAATCAGCCCCAGCATTTT; CDR3aa: CSASLQINSNQPQHF
abundance: .; d_gene: .; v_gene: TRBV9; j_gene: TRBJ1-4; CDR3nt: TGTGCCAGCAGCGCGGATGGGGGAGGGGGTAATGAAAAACTGTTTTTT; CDR3aa: CASSADGGGGNEKLFF
abundance: .; d_gene: .; v_gene: TRBV30; j_gene: TRBJ1-1; CDR3nt: TGTGCCTGGGCACGGGGGGTTCACACTGAAGCTTTCTTT; CDR3aa: CAWARGVHTEAFF
abundance: .; d_gene: .; v_gene: TRBV7-8; j_gene: TRBJ2-7; CDR3nt: TGTGCCAGCAGCTTAAGGCGGGCCACCTCCTACGAGCAGTACTTC; CDR3aa: CASSLRRATSYEQYF
abundance: .; d_gene: TRBD1; v_gene: TRBV9; j_gene: TRBJ1-2; CDR3nt: TGTGCCAGCAGCGTAGGGCAACAGGGGGTGCGTGGCTACACCTTC; CDR3aa: CASSVGQQGVRGYTF
abundance: .; d_gene: TRBD2; v_gene: TRBV5-1; j_gene: TRBJ2-7; CDR3nt: TGCGCCAGCAGCTTCGCTCCTCGGGGGGGATCAACCTACGAGCAGTACTTC; CDR3aa: CASSFAPRGGSTYEQYF
abundance: .; d_gene: TRBD1; v_gene: TRBV19; j_gene: TRBJ1-1; CDR3nt: TGTGCCAGTAACCGGGGGACAGGGAAAAACACTGAAGCTTTCTTT; CDR3aa: CASNRGTGKNTEAFF
abundance: .; d_gene: TRBD2; v_gene: TRBV7-9; j_gene: TRBJ2-2; CDR3nt: TGTGCCAGCAGCTTATCAAGGGGAGGGGTCGGCGGGGAGCTGTTTTTT; CDR3aa: CASSLSRGGVGGELFF
abundance: .; d_gene: TRBD1; v_gene: TRBV6-5; j_gene: TRBJ2-2; CDR3nt: TGTGCCAGCAGGGGGACAGGGGGCAACACCGGGGAGCTGTTTTTT; CDR3aa: CASRGTGGNTGELFF
abundance: .; d_gene: TRBD1; v_gene: TRBV28; j_gene: TRBJ1-1; CDR3nt: TGTGCCAGCAGGGACAGGGCCAACACTGAAGCTTTCTTT; CDR3aa: CASRDRANTEAFF
abundance: once; d_gene: .; v_gene: TRBV25-1; j_gene: TRBJ1-2; CDR3nt: TGTGCCAGCAGTGATTCGAGGTATGGCTACACCTTC; CDR3aa: CASSDSRYGYTF
abundance: .; d_gene: .; v_gene: TRBV6-5; j_gene: TRBJ1-1; CDR3nt: TGTGCCAGCAGTCGGGACACTGAAGCTTTCTTT; CDR3aa: CASSRDTEAFF
abundance: .; d_gene: .; v_gene: TRBV7-9; j_gene: TRBJ2-4; CDR3nt: TGTGCCAGCAGCTACACGGCGACAGATAACCAAAACATTCAGTACTTC; CDR3aa: CASSYTATDNQNIQYF
abundance: .; d_gene: TRBD1; v_gene: TRBV3-1/TRBV3-2; j_gene: TRBJ1-1; CDR3nt: TGTGCCAGCAAGAGACAGGGGGCGAGCACTGAAGCTTTCTTT; CDR3aa: CASKRQGASTEAFF
abundance: .; d_gene: TRBD1; v_gene: TRBV2; j_gene: TRBJ1-1; CDR3nt: TGTGCCAGCAGCAGGGACAGCGGGAACACTGAAGCTTTCTTT; CDR3aa: CASSRDSGNTEAFF
abundance: .; d_gene: .; v_gene: TRBV10-3; j_gene: TRBJ1-2; CDR3nt: TGTGCCATCAGTGAGACCGAGCAGCGCCCGCTTTATGGCTACACCTTC; CDR3aa: CAISETEQRPLYGYTF
abundance: .; d_gene: .; v_gene: TRBV19; j_gene: TRBJ2-2; CDR3nt: TGTGCCAGTAGTATAGTCCCGACAGGACAACCTGTGACGACCGGGGAGCTGTTTTTT; CDR3aa: CASSIVPTGQPVTTGELFF
abundance: .; d_gene: TRBD1; v_gene: TRBV13; j_gene: TRBJ2-7; CDR3nt: TGTGCCAGCAGCGCCGCGGACAGGGCCCACGAGCAGTACTTC; CDR3aa: CASSAADRAHEQYF
abundance: .; d_gene: .; v_gene: TRBV28; j_gene: TRBJ1-1; CDR3nt: TGTGCCAGCAGTGTAATTAACACTGAAGCTTTCTTT; CDR3aa: CASSVINTEAFF
abundance: .; d_gene: TRBD2; v_gene: TRBV5-4; j_gene: TRBJ2-1; CDR3nt: TGTGCCAGCAGCTTGGGGGCGGGACTAGCGGGAGGGCCGATTAATGAGCAGTTCTTC; CDR3aa: CASSLGAGLAGGPINEQFF
abundance: few; d_gene: .; v_gene: TRBV28; j_gene: TRBJ2-5; CDR3nt: TGTGCCAGCAACACCCCCGCGGCCAGGGCGGAGACCCAGTACTTC; CDR3aa: CASNTPAARAETQYF
abundance: .; d_gene: .; v_gene: TRBV4-2; j_gene: TRBJ1-5; CDR3nt: TGTGCCAGCAGCCAGGCTACAGGGACTAGCAATCAGCCCCAGCATTTT; CDR3aa: CASSQATGTSNQPQHF
abundance: once; d_gene: TRBD2; v_gene: TRBV30; j_gene: TRBJ2-1; CDR3nt: TGTGCCTGGAGCCCCCCACTAGCGTATGAGCAGTTCTTC; CDR3aa: CAWSPPLAYEQFF
abundance: .; d_gene: .; v_gene: TRBV11-2; j_gene: TRBJ2-7; CDR3nt: TGTGCCAGCAGCGATAGGGGGGGCGGGATGTTAAAGCAGTACTTC; CDR3aa: CASSDRGGGMLKQYF
abundance: .; d_gene: TRBD1; v_gene: TRBV29-1; j_gene: TRBJ2-3; CDR3nt: TGCAGCTACTGGACAGGGAAGACAGATACGCAGTATTTT; CDR3aa: CSYWTGKTDTQYF
abundance: .; d_gene: .; v_gene: TRBV7-9; j_gene: TRBJ1-2; CDR3nt: TGTGCCAGCAGCTCCGGGGGAGGATGGGACGGCTACACCTTC; CDR3aa: CASSSGGGWDGYTF
abundance: few; d_gene: .; v_gene: TRBV30; j_gene: TRBJ1-4; CDR3nt: TGTGCCTGGAGTCAGCGGGAAAAACTGTTTTTT; CDR3aa: CAWSQREKLFF
abundance: .; d_gene: .; v_gene: TRBV18; j_gene: TRBJ2-2; CDR3nt: TGTGCCAGCTCACCATCCCTATTCCGCACCGGGGAGCTGTTTTTT; CDR3aa: CASSPSLFRTGELFF
abundance: .; d_gene: TRBD2; v_gene: TRBV2; j_gene: TRBJ2-1; CDR3nt: TGTGCCAGCAGCCACCTAGCGGGAAGCTCCTACAATGAGCAGTTCTTC; CDR3aa: CASSHLAGSSYNEQFF
abundance: .; d_gene: TRBD2; v_gene: TRBV7-8; j_gene: TRBJ2-3; CDR3nt: TGTGCCAGCAGCTTAGCCCGACTAGCTAGCACAGATACGCAGTATTTT; CDR3aa: CASSLARLASTDTQYF
abundance: once; d_gene: .; v_gene: TRBV9; j_gene: TRBJ2-7; CDR3nt: TGTGCCAGCAGCGCGACAGGATACGAGCAGTACTTC; CDR3aa: CASSATGYEQYF
abundance: .; d_gene: .; v_gene: TRBV10-3; j_gene: TRBJ1-2; CDR3nt: TGTGCCATCAGAATTGAGGGTGGCGGCTACACCTTC; CDR3aa: CAIRIEGGGYTF
abundance: .; d_gene: TRBD1; v_gene: TRBV30; j_gene: TRBJ1-3; CDR3nt: TGTGCCTGGGGACAGGGAGGGGACGGAAACACCATATATTTT; CDR3aa: CAWGQGGDGNTIYF
abundance: .; d_gene: TRBD1; v_gene: TRBV6-1; j_gene: TRBJ2-2; CDR3nt: TGTGCCAGCAGTTTGGGACAGTCAAACGGGGAGCTGTTTTTT; CDR3aa: CASSLGQSNGELFF
abundance: .; d_gene: TRBD1; v_gene: TRBV11-2; j_gene: TRBJ2-7; CDR3nt: TGTGCCAGCAGACCACCAGGTAGGGGGCGTTCTTCCTACGAGCAGTACTTC; CDR3aa: CASRPPGRGRSSYEQYF
abundance: .; d_gene: TRBD1; v_gene: TRBV4-1; j_gene: TRBJ1-5; CDR3nt: TGCGCCAGCAGCCCCGGGACAGGGAGACGCCAGCCCCAGCATTTT; CDR3aa: CASSPGTGRRQPQHF
abundance: .; d_gene: TRBD2; v_gene: TRBV11-2; j_gene: TRBJ2-3; CDR3nt: TGTGCCAGCCGAGGTAGCGGGGGGCCAGATACGCAGTATTTT; CDR3aa: CASRGSGGPDTQYF
abundance: once; d_gene: TRBD2; v_gene: TRBV19; j_gene: TRBJ2-1; CDR3nt: TGTGCCAGTAGTATAGTTCGACGGCGGGGGGACCCCAATGAGCAGTTCTTC; CDR3aa: CASSIVRRRGDPNEQFF
abundance: .; d_gene: TRBD1; v_gene: TRBV2; j_gene: TRBJ1-2; CDR3nt: TGTGCCAGCAGTGAAGCGACGACAGGGGGCCAGGATGGCTACACCTTC; CDR3aa: CASSEATTGGQDGYTF
abundance: .; d_gene: TRBD1; v_gene: TRBV4-2; j_gene: TRBJ2-3; CDR3nt: TGTGCCAGCAGCCCCACCCGTGTGGGACAGGGTTTTGGCACAGATACGCAGTATTTT; CDR3aa: CASSPTRVGQGFGTDTQYF
abundance: .; d_gene: TRBD2; v_gene: TRBV28; j_gene: TRBJ2-7; CDR3nt: TGTGCCAGCCGAACTCCGGGGACTAGCGGCGTGCAGTACTTC; CDR3aa: CASRTPGTSGVQYF
abundance: once; d_gene: TRBD2; v_gene: TRBV4-1; j_gene: TRBJ2-3; CDR3nt: TGCGCCAGCAGCCATCCCGCTAGCGGGACGTCAGATACGCAGTATTTT; CDR3aa: CASSHPASGTSDTQYF
abundance: .; d_gene: .; v_gene: TRBV10-3; j_gene: TRBJ2-5; CDR3nt: TGTGCCATCAGTGAGACCCGGACTGGCCTCGGAGAGACCCAGTACTTC; CDR3aa: CAISETRTGLGETQYF
abundance: few; d_gene: TRBD1; v_gene: TRBV30; j_gene: TRBJ1-1; CDR3nt: TGTGCCTGGACTGGGGACAGGGGTTACGTAGACACTGAAGCTTTCTTT; CDR3aa: CAWTGDRGYVDTEAFF
abundance: .; d_gene: .; v_gene: TRBV3-1/TRBV3-2; j_gene: TRBJ2-3; CDR3nt: TGTGCCAGCAGCCCAGGGAACCCAGATACGCAGTATTTT; CDR3aa: CASSPGNPDTQYF
abundance: .; d_gene: .; v_gene: TRBV5-1; j_gene: TRBJ1-1; CDR3nt: TGCGCCAGCAGCTTGGACATAAACACTGAAGCTTTCTTT; CDR3aa: CASSLDINTEAFF
abundance: once; d_gene: .; v_gene: TRBV5-4; j_gene: TRBJ1-6; CDR3nt: TGTGCCAGCAGCTTGGCTGGGTCCAGGGATTCACCCCTCCACTTT; CDR3aa: CASSLAGSRDSPLHF
abundance: .; d_gene: TRBD2; v_gene: TRBV15; j_gene: TRBJ2-1; CDR3nt: TGTGCCACCACAAAAATACGGGGGGGTAATCTAAATGAGCAGTTCTTC; CDR3aa: CATTKIRGGNLNEQFF
abundance: .; d_gene: .; v_gene: TRBV7-8; j_gene: TRBJ2-7; CDR3nt: TGTGCCAGCAGCTTGGGTCAGGGACTGGAAAAGGCCTCCTACGAGCAGTACTTC; CDR3aa: CASSLGQGLEKASYEQYF
abundance: .; d_gene: .; v_gene: TRBV12-3/TRBV12-4; j_gene: TRBJ1-6; CDR3nt: TGTGCCAGCAGTTTCGCGGGTTCACCCCTCCACTTT; CDR3aa: CASSFAGSPLHF
abundance: few; d_gene: TRBD2; v_gene: TRBV11-3; j_gene: TRBJ2-3; CDR3nt: TGTGCCAGCAGCTTCGCAGCGGGGGGAAACACAGATACGCAGTATTTT; CDR3aa: CASSFAAGGNTDTQYF